One sample yielded the 13 T cell receptor beta chains listed below, sequenced in a study of blood T cell repertoires in COVID-19. Assay: immunoSEQ multiplex PCR; the TCRdb copy retains only in-frame clones and omits some. This sample carries under 150,000 clones, 70% to 80% of them seen once, and the ten largest clones take 20% to 25%. Input material: peripheral blood. The receptors shown here come from a human donor in a cohort sampled during active COVID-19.

The chain recombines TRBV28 with TRBJ1-1; 9 bases agree with TRBD1. Germline CDR1 and CDR2: MDHEN and SYDVKM. This CDR3 has 16 amino acids. The V segment lost 2 bases and the J segment 6 bases; nucleotides outside the gene matches: 10. The CDR3 loop reads CASSLGTGNGIPEAFF. The CDR3 DNA sequence: TGTGCCAGCAGTTTAGGGACAGGGAACGGAATACCTGAAGCTTTCTTT. Using reference TRBV28 and TRBJ1-1 for the parts outside the CDR3, the full variable domain is DVKVTQSSRYLVKRTGEKVFLECVQDMDHENMFWYRQDPGLGLRLIYFSYDVKMKEKGDIPEGYSVSREKKERFSLILESASTNQTSMYLCASSLGTGNGIPEAFFGQGTRLTVV.

The rearrangement joins TRBV2 to TRBJ1-1; D remains unclear. Germline CDR1 is SNHLY and CDR2 is FYNNEI. The CDR3 length is 13 residues. Trimming stripped 1 base from V and 11 bases from J, with 14 bases between. CDR3 DNA sequence: TGTGCCAGCAGTGAAGGGCGGCCTACGATGGCTTTCTTT. Translating gives CASSEGRPTMAFF.

The sample holds a few counts of this clone. The chain carries TRBV29-1 and TRBJ1-1, with 7 bases identical to TRBD1. The V and J ends lost 3 bases and 8 bases, in that order; junction bases with no gene match: 9. The CDR3 has 13 residues. Germline values: CDR1 SQVTM, CDR2 ANQGSEA. CDR3: CSVDRDSWEEAFF. The CDR3 bases are TGCAGCGTTGACCGGGACAGCTGGGAAGAAGCTTTCTTT.

The chain is built from TRBV7-9 and TRBJ2-6; 8 nucleotides align to TRBD1. The CDR3 is made up of 14 amino acids. From germline, CDR1 is SEHNR and CDR2 FQNEAQ (reference sequence). V dropped 11 bases and J dropped 3; count of bases not matched to a gene: 6. This CDR3 reads CAGGQVGGANVLTF. CDR3 coding DNA: TGTGCCGGGGGACAGGTTGGTGGGGCCAACGTCCTGACTTTC.

The chain employs TRBV18 and TRBJ1-1; D perhaps matches TRBD1 (6 bases). V gave up 2 bases and J gave up 4 bases, with 17 bases separating them. This CDR3 region has 16 residues. Germline values: CDR1 KGHSH, CDR2 LQKENI. CDR3 sequence reads: CASSPYRVPGGTEAFF. As DNA, the CDR3 is TGTGCCAGCTCACCATACAGGGTACCCGGAGGCACTGAAGCTTTCTTT.

The rearrangement uses TRBV5-3 and TRBJ1-1; the match to TRBD1 covers 8 bases. TRBV5-3 is annotated as an ORF whose role is uncertain. The CDR3 runs 15 residues. After removal of 0 bases from V and 5 bases from J, the junction contained 6 bases not matched to a gene. CDR3 nucleotide sequence: TGTGCCAGAAGCTTGGGCAGGGGGCTAGAGACTGAAGCTTTCTTT. Residues: CARSLGRGLETEAFF.

The rearrangement uses TRBV5-1 and TRBJ1-2; a weak D match, TRBD1 (6 bases). The CDR3 has 16 amino acids. The germline gives CDR1 SGHRS, CDR2 YFSETQ. V lost 4 bases to trimming and J lost 8 bases, with 24 bases between them. The CDR3 coding sequence is TGCGCCAGCAGCCTGTTTGGGGACACAAAAGGGGAAGGCTACACCTTC. Residues: CASSLFGDTKGEGYTF.

J is TRBJ2-5 and V is TRBV5-4; D remains ambiguous. There are 14 residues in the CDR3. Trimming took 0 bases from V and 2 from J, leaving 8 bases between them. CDR1 SGHNT and CDR2 YYREEE come from the germline V gene (reference sequence). CDR3 loop: CASSLAGVQETQYF. The CDR3 coding sequence is TGTGCCAGCAGCTTGGCGGGTGTTCAAGAGACCCAGTACTTC.

This clone was observed a handful of times. The chain is built from TRBV18 and TRBJ1-1; D uncertain. The V end lost 0 bases, the J end lost 0 bases, and 8 bases lay between the germline ends. The germline V gene has CDR1 KGHSH and CDR2 LQKENI. CDR3 length: 15 amino acids. The CDR3 loop reads CASSPPNQVNTEAFF. CDR3 in DNA: TGTGCCAGCTCACCACCGAACCAGGTGAACACTGAAGCTTTCTTT.

This chain uses TRBV18 with TRBJ2-2, with D perhaps TRBD2 (7 bases). Germline loops: CDR1 KGHSH, CDR2 LQKENI. Trimming pared 2 bases from V and 0 bases from J, leaving 13 bases between. The CDR3 consists of 17 residues. This chain's CDR3 is CASSPRGGSSNTGELFF. CDR3 DNA sequence: TGTGCCAGCTCACCAAGGGGGGGATCATCGAACACCGGGGAGCTGTTTTTT.

V is TRBV27 and J is TRBJ1-5; the D gene is possibly TRBD1 (6 bases). The CDR3 consists of 15 residues. The V end lost 2 bases, the J end lost 0 bases, and 8 bases lay between the germline ends. CDR1 and CDR2 from the germline V gene are MNHEY and SMNVEV (reference sequence). The CDR3 protein is CASSLTGYSNQPQHF. CDR3 in DNA: TGTGCCAGCAGTTTAACAGGGTATAGCAATCAGCCCCAGCATTTT.

Remarks on this clone: In the same sample, other DNA sequences code for this CDR3. The V and J genes are TRBV7-9 and TRBJ2-3, with a weak D call TRBD2 (7 bases). The CDR3 totals 14 residues. V was clipped by 2 bases and J by 4 bases, with 10 bases between them. Germline lookup yields CDR1 SEHNR and CDR2 FQNEAQ (reference sequence). The CDR3 loop reads CASSLTGGADTQYF. As DNA, the CDR3 is TGTGCCAGCAGCTTAACGGGGGGCGCAGATACGCAGTATTTT.

This chain joins TRBV18 and TRBJ2-2, with D tentatively TRBD1 (5 bases). The CDR3 spans 14 residues. Germline CDR1 KGHSH, CDR2 LQKENI. Trimming took 1 base from V and 7 from J, leaving 10 bases between them. CDR3 bases: TGTGCCAGCTCACCACAGGGGAAGGACGGGGAGCTGTTTTTT. This encodes CASSPQGKDGELFF.